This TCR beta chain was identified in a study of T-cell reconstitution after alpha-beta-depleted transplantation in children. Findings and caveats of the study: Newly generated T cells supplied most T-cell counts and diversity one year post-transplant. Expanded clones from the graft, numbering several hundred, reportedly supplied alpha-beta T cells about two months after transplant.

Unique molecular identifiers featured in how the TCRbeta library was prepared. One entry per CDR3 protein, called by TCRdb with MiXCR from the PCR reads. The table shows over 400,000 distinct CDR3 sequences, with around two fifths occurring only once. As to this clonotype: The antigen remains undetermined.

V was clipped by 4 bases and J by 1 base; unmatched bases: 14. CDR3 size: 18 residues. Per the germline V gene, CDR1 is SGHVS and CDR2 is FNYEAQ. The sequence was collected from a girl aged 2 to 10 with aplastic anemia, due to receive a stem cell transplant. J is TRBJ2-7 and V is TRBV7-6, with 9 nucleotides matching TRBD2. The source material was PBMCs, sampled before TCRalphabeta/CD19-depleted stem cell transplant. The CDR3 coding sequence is TGTGCCAGCAGCTCCCTAGCGGGACGGTGGGAGGGGTCCTACGAGCAGTACTTC. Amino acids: CASSSLAGRWEGSYEQYF.